What follows describes a single T cell receptor beta chain. Antigen: not known. Other nucleotide sequences in the sample specify the same CDR3. RNA extraction and reverse transcription yielded cDNA as sequencing template. Profiled with immunoSEQ multiplex PCR; TCRdb holds only in-frame clones, not every one. Of 250,000 or so clones listed, under 70% are singletons. These data are taken from a study of CD8+ T cells in alopecia areata. Germline V CDR1 and CDR2: SGHNT, YYREEE (reference sequence). There are 12 residues in the CDR3. V lost 2 bases to trimming and J lost 1 base, with 3 bases between them. Study-wide findings and caveats: More clonal than normal scalp was lesional scalp, particularly alopecia totalis/universalis.

Sequencing was performed on CD4+ T cells sorted from blood, taken at week 0. The clonotype was recovered from a human donor with alopecia areata. The J gene is TRBJ2-5, the V gene TRBV5-4, with D unclear. The CDR3 loop reads CASSFAQETQYF. DNA for the CDR3: TGTGCCAGCAGCTTCGCCCAAGAGACCCAGTACTTC.